Included here is one T cell receptor (beta chain) sequence, with context. Its target is unknown. Germline CDR1 is SQVTM and CDR2 is ANQGSEA. This CDR3 is built from 13 residues. The V end was cut by 4 bases, the J end by 0 bases, with 9 bases between. This entry is derived from a study of post-analysis software for immune sequencing data. cDNA libraries for TCR beta contained unique molecular identifiers. TCRdb processed the PCR reads anew with MiXCR; each CDR3 protein has one entry. The sample yields hundreds of thousands of distinct CDR3 sequences, approximately 53% seen once. Study observations and caveats: Higher frequency in patients than in controls was seen for about five TRBV segments, with TRBV5-6, TRBV5-1 and TRBV20-1 among them. Relative to controls, patients with multiple sclerosis showed significantly lower normalized Chao1 diversity. Batch-matched samples strongly co-clustered by F measure.

Sequencing was carried out using blood. The rearrangement joins TRBV29-1 to TRBJ1-2; D gene ambiguous. The origin of this receptor is a girl aged 5 to 17 with multiple sclerosis. The CDR3 spells CSVAPSTNYGYTF. CDR3 coding DNA: TGCAGCGTTGCGCCTTCCACTAACTATGGCTACACCTTC.